A single sample is the source of the 29 T cell receptor beta chains below, sequenced in a study of blood T cell repertoires in COVID-19 (dated by TCRdb to 2020 to 2022). Libraries were made using the immunoSEQ multiplex PCR assay. As stored in TCRdb, this immuneACCESS dataset retains in-frame rearrangements with V and J assigned. A fraction of the clones does not appear; measured against another copy, unresolved V genes explain less than half of the discrepancy, and the remainder lacks a known reason. Present in this sample are 250,000 to 300,000 clones, 75% to 90% of which were seen just once. The ten most abundant clones make up under 10% of the sample. The source material was PBMCs or T cells enriched from blood (not recorded which). Receptors were obtained from a man aged 35 to 55 who had recovered from COVID-19.

This chain links TRBV5-4 with TRBJ2-5, with 7 bases aligning to TRBD1. V lost 1 base and J lost 0; bases outside the gene matches: 3. CDR3 length: 15 amino acids. Germline values: CDR1 SGHNT, CDR2 YYREEE (reference sequence). The CDR3 DNA sequence: TGTGCCAGCAGCTTGCTCGGGACAGACCAAGAGACCCAGTACTTC. Translation: CASSLLGTDQETQYF. The whole variable domain, remainder taken from reference TRBV5-4 and TRBJ2-5, is ETGVTQSPTHLIKTRGQQVTLRCSSQSGHNTVSWYQQALGQGPQFIFQYYREEENGRGNFPPRFSGLQFPNYSSELNVNALELDDSALYLCASSLLGTDQETQYFGPGTRLLVL.

The chain joins TRBV9 to TRBJ1-1, with TRBD1 matching over 9 bases. The germline gives CDR1 SGDLS, CDR2 YYNGEE. The CDR3 is made up of 13 amino acids. Losses at the gene ends were 5 bases for V and 4 bases for J; bases not matched to a gene: 3. Here the CDR3 DNA reads TGTGCCAGCAGACAGGGGGCCGGCACTGAAGCTTTCTTT. Its translation: CASRQGAGTEAFF.

The chain employs TRBV14 and TRBJ1-6, with 7 bases that match TRBD1. The CDR3 runs 17 residues. Losses at the gene ends were 1 base for V and 7 bases for J; bases not matched to a gene: 10. Germline V gives CDR1 SGHDN, CDR2 FVKESK. Here the CDR3 reads CASSQGVKGTANSPLHF. CDR3 in DNA: TGTGCCAGCAGCCAAGGCGTCAAGGGGACAGCGAATTCACCCCTCCACTTT. The full variable domain, completed using reference TRBV14 and TRBJ1-6, is EAGVTQFPSHSVIEKGQTVTLRCDPISGHDNLYWYRRVMGKEIKFLLHFVKESKQDESGMPNNRFLAERTGGTYSTLKVQPAELEDSGVYFCASSQGVKGTANSPLHFGNGTRLTVT.

The chain carries TRBV30 and TRBJ1-6, with a possible D match to TRBD1 (5 bases). V dropped 2 bases and J dropped 1 base, with 12 bases sitting between them. This CDR3 has 16 residues. Germline CDR1 GTSNPN, CDR2 SVGIG (reference sequence). The CDR3 sequence: CAWSTGRGSYNSPLHF. CDR3 nucleotides: TGTGCCTGGAGTACCGGGAGGGGTTCCTATAATTCACCCCTCCACTTT.

The V gene is TRBV4-3, the J gene TRBJ1-1; 7 positions match TRBD1. Germline V lookup: CDR1 LGHNA, CDR2 YSLEER. Trimming took 4 bases from V and 5 from J; bases not matched to a gene: 4. This CDR3 is built from 13 residues. CDR3 nucleotide sequence: TGCGCCAGCAGCCCGCCGGGACAGACTGAAGCTTTCTTT. Encoded protein: CASSPPGQTEAFF.

The CDR3 DNA reads TGTGCCAGTAATGGTAAAGGAGCCATGAACACTGAAGCTTTCTTT. The encoded protein is CASNGKGAMNTEAFF. The rearrangement joins TRBV19 to TRBJ1-1; D is undetermined. The CDR3 sequence is 15 residues long. The V gene's germline CDR1 is LNHDA and CDR2 SQIVND (reference sequence). Trimming took 7 bases from V and 0 from J, leaving 15 bases between them.

The rearrangement uses TRBV5-1 and TRBJ2-1, with 9 bases identical to TRBD2. Trimming at V came to 3 bases and at J to 6 bases, leaving 13 bases not matched to a gene. The germline gives CDR1 SGHRS, CDR2 YFSETQ. The length of the CDR3 is 17 residues. The CDR3 DNA reads as TGCGCCAGCAGCTCCCAAACCGGGACTAGCCATGGCAATGAGCAGTTCTTC. Amino acid sequence: CASSSQTGTSHGNEQFF.

This chain joins TRBV13 and TRBJ1-2, with a weak D call TRBD1 (5 bases). Trimming took 0 bases from V and 6 from J, leaving 20 bases between them. CDR1 and CDR2 from the germline V gene are PRHDT and FYEKMQ (reference sequence). This CDR3 is 17 amino acids long. The CDR3 protein is CASSLGDTWADPDGYTF. In DNA form, the CDR3 reads TGTGCCAGCAGCTTAGGGGACACCTGGGCGGATCCCGATGGCTACACCTTC.

The chain recombines TRBV5-1 with TRBJ2-3; 13 positions match TRBD2. The CDR3 length is 16 residues. CDR1 is SGHRS and CDR2 is YFSETQ in the germline V gene. With 2 bases clipped from V and 1 base from J, the junction kept 1 base outside the gene matches. The CDR3: CASSFTSGGGTDTQYF. The CDR3 bases are TGCGCCAGCAGCTTTACTAGCGGGGGGGGCACAGATACGCAGTATTTT.

The chain has TRBV28 and TRBJ2-7; TRBD2 aligns across 8 bases. V shed 7 bases, J shed 2 bases, and the junction held 4 bases outside the gene matches. The CDR3 has 13 amino acids. CDR1 is MDHEN, CDR2 SYDVKM, per germline. The CDR3 spells CASTGGTAYEQYF. CDR3 nucleotides: TGTGCCAGCACGGGGGGGACGGCCTACGAGCAGTACTTC.

V gene TRBV7-9 combines with J gene TRBJ2-2; 8 positions match TRBD2. The germline V gene has CDR1 SEHNR and CDR2 FQNEAQ (reference sequence). The trim removed 5 bases at V and 6 bases at J, leaving 17 bases unmatched. The CDR3 extends over 18 amino acids. The CDR3: CASSLKGTSHGLAGELFF. The CDR3 bases are TGTGCCAGCAGCCTAAAGGGGACTAGTCATGGGTTGGCCGGGGAGCTGTTTTTT. The full variable domain, in which reference TRBV7-9 and TRBJ2-2 provide the parts outside the CDR3, is DTGVSQNPRHKITKRGQNVTFRCDPISEHNRLYWYRQTLGQGPEFLTYFQNEAQLEKSRLLSDRFSAERPKGSFSTLEIQRTEQGDSAMYLCASSLKGTSHGLAGELFFGEGSRLTVL.

The chain links TRBV30 to TRBJ2-1; 12 positions match TRBD2. This CDR3 is 16 amino acids long. CDR1 is GTSNPN and CDR2 is SVGIG in the germline V gene (reference sequence). Unmatched junction bases numbered 16, after V lost 4 bases and J lost 12 bases. The CDR3 sequence is CAWTNWASGGARGQFF. As DNA, the CDR3 is TGTGCCTGGACAAATTGGGCTAGCGGGGGGGCGAGGGGGCAGTTCTTC. The variable domain in full, with the rest retrieved from reference TRBV30 and TRBJ2-1, is SQTIHQWPATLVQPVGSPLSLECTVEGTSNPNLYWYRQAAGRGLQLLFYSVGIGQISSEVPQNLSASRPQDRQFILSSKKLLLSDSGFYLCAWTNWASGGARGQFFGPGTRLTVL.

This clone was picked up a small number of times. V usage is TRBV15 and J usage is TRBJ2-7; D is undetermined. Trimming took 4 bases from V and 3 from J, leaving 13 bases between them. Germline V gene sequence: CDR1 LNHNV, CDR2 YYDKDF (reference sequence). The CDR3 covers 14 residues. The CDR3 DNA sequence: TGTGCCACCAGCATAAACGGAGCCGGCTACGAGCAGTACTTC. As protein: CATSINGAGYEQYF.

The V call is TRBV5-1, the J call TRBJ2-7; D gene uncertain. Germline V CDR1 and CDR2: SGHRS, YFSETQ. The CDR3 loop spans 15 amino acids. V was clipped by 0 bases and J by 4 bases, with 14 bases between them. DNA of the CDR3: TGCGCCAGCAGCTTGGTGTCCGGCTCACAGTACGAGCAGTACTTC. Translated, it gives CASSLVSGSQYEQYF.

This clone has more than one count but fewer than ten. This sequence joins TRBV10-3 and TRBJ1-1, with no clear D. In germline, CDR1 is ENHRY, CDR2 SYGVKD. CDR3 length equals 16 residues. V lost 3 bases, J lost 1 base, and 15 bases lay in between. CDR3 coding DNA: TGTGCCATCAGTGAACCCGGCGGCAGACGGAACACTGAAGCTTTCTTT. The encoded protein is CAISEPGGRRNTEAFF.

The gene calls are TRBV28 and TRBJ2-7; the match to TRBD1 covers 7 bases. V lost 0 bases, J lost 5 bases, and 7 bases stayed unmatched. The CDR3 has 15 residues. Germline CDR1 MDHEN, CDR2 SYDVKM. CDR3 sequence (DNA): TGTGCCAGCAGTTTATGGTGGACAGGTTCCCACGAGCAGTACTTC. Translation: CASSLWWTGSHEQYF.

The chain uses TRBV5-1 and TRBJ2-7; no firm D call. CDR1 SGHRS and CDR2 YFSETQ come from the germline V gene. Trimming removed 3 bases from V and 2 bases from J, with 6 bases in between. The CDR3 consists of 12 residues. CDR3 in amino acids: CASSSTTYEQYF. CDR3 bases: TGCGCCAGCAGCTCTACTACCTACGAGCAGTACTTC.

The chain carries TRBV4-3 and TRBJ2-3; 7 bases are a match to TRBD1. V dropped 4 bases and J dropped 1; count of bases not matched to a gene: 5. Looked up from germline, CDR1 is LGHNA and CDR2 is YSLEER. This CDR3 contains 15 residues. The CDR3 loop reads CASSPHRGGTDTQYF. In DNA, the CDR3 is TGCGCCAGCAGCCCGCACAGGGGAGGCACAGATACGCAGTATTTT.

CDR3 region: CASSPGGAGAGDTQYF. CDR3 nucleotide sequence: TGTGCCAGCAGCCCAGGAGGGGCGGGGGCCGGCGATACGCAGTATTTT. The chain uses TRBV7-3 and TRBJ2-3; D perhaps matches TRBD2 (7 bases). The CDR3 loop spans 16 amino acids. V was cut by 5 bases and J by 6 bases, with 21 bases left in between. Per the germline V gene, CDR1 is SGHTA and CDR2 is FQGTGA.

This clone was recorded a few times. The sample contains more than one DNA sequence encoding this CDR3. This chain joins TRBV6-4 and TRBJ2-1; 11 bases match TRBD2. Germline loops: CDR1 MRHNA, CDR2 SNTAGT. V lost 0 bases, J lost 7 bases, and 2 bases stayed unmatched. This CDR3 region has 15 residues. This CDR3 reads CASSDSSGGANEQFF. CDR3 coding DNA: TGTGCCAGCAGTGACTCTAGCGGGGGGGCGAATGAGCAGTTCTTC.

V usage is TRBV9 and J usage is TRBJ2-7; TRBD2 is a possible D gene (5 bases). Germline CDR1 is SGDLS and CDR2 is YYNGEE. V was pared by 0 bases and J by 7 bases, with 17 bases between. The CDR3 has 15 amino acids. This chain's CDR3 is CASSVVDGLAREQYF. The CDR3 nucleotides are TGTGCCAGCAGCGTAGTGGATGGGCTAGCTAGGGAGCAGTACTTC.

This clone was seen a single time. This chain connects TRBV18 to TRBJ1-1; unclear D gene. Germline V gene sequence: CDR1 KGHSH, CDR2 LQKENI. Trimming removed 2 bases at V and 6 bases at J, with 7 bases between. The CDR3 runs to 12 residues. CDR3 sequence (DNA): TGTGCCAGCTCACCATCGTCTGCTGAAGCTTTCTTT. It is translated as CASSPSSAEAFF.

J is TRBJ2-7 and V is TRBV9; D may be TRBD2 (5 bases). Germline assignment: CDR1 SGDLS and CDR2 YYNGEE. The V end was cut by 0 bases, the J end by 5 bases, with 6 bases between. CDR3 length: 12 amino acids. The CDR3 loop is CASSVVRDEQYF. As DNA, the CDR3 is TGTGCCAGCAGCGTAGTGCGGGACGAGCAGTACTTC.

Only one count was recorded for this clone. J is TRBJ2-2 and V is TRBV7-3; 7 bases match TRBD1. The germline CDR1 and CDR2 sequences are SGHTA and FQGTGA. CDR3 length: 15 amino acids. V lost 4 bases to trimming and J lost 2 bases; unmatched junction nucleotides: 4. The CDR3 nucleotides read TGTGCCAGCAGCTCTAGGGACAGAAACACCGGGGAGCTGTTTTTT. Translation: CASSSRDRNTGELFF.

V usage is TRBV10-1 and J usage is TRBJ2-1; D is possibly TRBD1 (6 bases). The V and J ends lost 0 bases and 8 bases respectively, with 14 bases between them. Germline V CDR1 and CDR2: WNHNN, SYGVQD (reference sequence). This CDR3 region has 15 residues. The CDR3 DNA sequence: TGCGCCAGCAGTGAGTCCGGTTCAGGGGTCTATGAGCAGTTCTTC. This codes for CASSESGSGVYEQFF.

The sample holds one count of this clone. The J gene is TRBJ2-1, the V gene TRBV7-3; no firm D call. Germline lookup yields CDR1 SGHTA and CDR2 FQGTGA. The CDR3 loop spans 14 amino acids. V lost 4 bases, J lost 0 bases, and 7 bases lay in between. CDR3 DNA: TGTGCCAGCAGCTCCGTGAGCTCCTACAATGAGCAGTTCTTC. It encodes CASSSVSSYNEQFF.

The V call is TRBV7-2, the J call TRBJ2-5, with TRBD1 as a possible D gene (5 bases). The CDR3 contains 16 residues. V was clipped by 1 base and J by 3 bases, with 15 bases between them. Per the germline V gene, CDR1 is SGHTA and CDR2 is FQGNSA. The CDR3 bases are TGTGCCAGCAGCTTAGGTGTTGGACACAGAGAAGAGACCCAGTACTTC. Protein product: CASSLGVGHREETQYF.

The V and J genes are TRBV19 and TRBJ1-5, with D maybe TRBD1 (6 bases). Germline CDR1 LNHDA, CDR2 SQIVND (reference sequence). V was trimmed by 0 bases and J by 6 bases, leaving 15 bases between them. The CDR3 is 16 amino acids. The CDR3 here is CASSIDQPQGTQPQHF. CDR3 in DNA: TGTGCCAGTAGTATAGATCAACCTCAGGGGACTCAGCCCCAGCATTTT. The full variable domain, with the rest looked up from reference TRBV19 and TRBJ1-5, is DGGITQSPKYLFRKEGQNVTLSCEQNLNHDAMYWYRQDPGQGLRLIYYSQIVNDFQKGDIAEGYSVSREKKESFPLTVTSAQKNPTAFYLCASSIDQPQGTQPQHFGDGTRLSIL.

V and J are TRBV11-2 and TRBJ1-4, with a weak D call TRBD1 (6 bases). Germline V gene lookup returns CDR1 SGHAT and CDR2 FQNNGV. V was trimmed by 5 bases and J by 3 bases, leaving 19 bases between them. The CDR3 spans 17 residues. The CDR3 coding sequence is TGTGCCAGCAGCAAGGGGGACCGGGGTGTCGCTAATGAAAAACTGTTTTTT. It codes for CASSKGDRGVANEKLFF.